The source of this TCR beta chain is a study of T-cell memory formation after mild COVID-19. Study in general: Each donor largely had its own TCR clusters. Study results and caveats: Some SARS-CoV-2-responding clones were already detected in memory before infection. Clones contracting day 15 to 85 were balanced CD4/CD8; later expanders leaned CD4+.

This clonotype has a handful of counts. Its specificity is not known. Constant-segment primers were used for 5'RACE, and the resulting TCR alpha and TCR beta cDNA libraries carried sample barcodes and UMIs. Via MiXCR, TCRdb re-called the 5' RACE reads, giving one row per CDR3 protein. The sample yields approximately 400,000 distinct CDR3 sequences, 24% seen once. The sample was PBMCs or a T cell subset sorted from them (not recorded which). This TCR came from an adult woman who had mild COVID-19 (a few samples of this study predate the infection). Cell type and time point are not known.

In nucleotides, the CDR3 is TGTGCCACCGGAGGGGGGGCCTCGGTTAATGAGCAGTTCTTC. It specifies CATGGGASVNEQFF. This chain connects TRBV14 to TRBJ2-1, with a possible D match to TRBD2 (7 bases). Looked up from germline, CDR1 is SGHDN and CDR2 is FVKESK. The CDR3 length is 14 residues. Trimming stripped 10 bases from V and 7 bases from J, with 20 bases between.